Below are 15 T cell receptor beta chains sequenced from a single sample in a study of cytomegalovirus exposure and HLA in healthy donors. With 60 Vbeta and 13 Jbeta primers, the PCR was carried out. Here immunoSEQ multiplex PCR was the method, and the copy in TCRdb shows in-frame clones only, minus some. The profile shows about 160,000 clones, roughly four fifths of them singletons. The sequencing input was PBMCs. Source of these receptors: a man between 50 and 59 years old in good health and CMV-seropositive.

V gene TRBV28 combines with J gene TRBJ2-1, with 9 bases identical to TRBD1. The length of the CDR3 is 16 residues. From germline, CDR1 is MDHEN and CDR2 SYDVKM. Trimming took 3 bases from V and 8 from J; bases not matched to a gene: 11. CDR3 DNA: TGTGCCAGCAGTTTTTACCCGGGACAGGGCAAGGATGAGCAGTTCTTC. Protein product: CASSFYPGQGKDEQFF. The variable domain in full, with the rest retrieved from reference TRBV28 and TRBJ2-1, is DVKVTQSSRYLVKRTGEKVFLECVQDMDHENMFWYRQDPGLGLRLIYFSYDVKMKEKGDIPEGYSVSREKKERFSLILESASTNQTSMYLCASSFYPGQGKDEQFFGPGTRLTVL.

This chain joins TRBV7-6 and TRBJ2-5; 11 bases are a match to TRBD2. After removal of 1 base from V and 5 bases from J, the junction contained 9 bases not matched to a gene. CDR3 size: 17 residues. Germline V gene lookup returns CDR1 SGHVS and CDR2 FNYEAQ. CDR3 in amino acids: CASSLGLAGGVRETQYF. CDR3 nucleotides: TGTGCCAGCAGCTTAGGTCTAGCGGGAGGAGTTAGGGAGACCCAGTACTTC.

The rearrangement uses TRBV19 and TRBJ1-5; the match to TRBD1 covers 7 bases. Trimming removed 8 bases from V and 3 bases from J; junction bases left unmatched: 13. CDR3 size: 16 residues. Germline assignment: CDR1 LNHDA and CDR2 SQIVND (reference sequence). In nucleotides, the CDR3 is TGTGCCAGTGCTCCTTATAGGACAGGCCTCAATCAGCCCCAGCATTTT. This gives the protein CASAPYRTGLNQPQHF.

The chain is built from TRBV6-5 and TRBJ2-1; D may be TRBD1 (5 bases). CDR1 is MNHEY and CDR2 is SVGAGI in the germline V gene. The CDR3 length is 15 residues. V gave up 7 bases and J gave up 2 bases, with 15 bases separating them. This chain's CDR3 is CASNRRGRTYNEQFF. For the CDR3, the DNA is TGTGCCAGCAATCGTAGGGGCAGAACCTACAATGAGCAGTTCTTC.

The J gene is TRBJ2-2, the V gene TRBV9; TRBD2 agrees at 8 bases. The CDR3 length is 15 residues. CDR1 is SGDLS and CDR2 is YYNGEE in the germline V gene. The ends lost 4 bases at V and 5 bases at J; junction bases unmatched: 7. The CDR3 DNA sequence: TGTGCCAGCAGCACTAGCGGTCGGTGGACCGGGGAGCTGTTTTTT. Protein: CASSTSGRWTGELFF.

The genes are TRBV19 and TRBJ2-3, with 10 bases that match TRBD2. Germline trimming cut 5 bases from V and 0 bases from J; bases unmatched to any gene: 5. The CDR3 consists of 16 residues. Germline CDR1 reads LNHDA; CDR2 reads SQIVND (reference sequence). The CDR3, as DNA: TGTGCCAGTAGTCGCAGGACTAGCGGTAGCACAGATACGCAGTATTTT. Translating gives CASSRRTSGSTDTQYF.

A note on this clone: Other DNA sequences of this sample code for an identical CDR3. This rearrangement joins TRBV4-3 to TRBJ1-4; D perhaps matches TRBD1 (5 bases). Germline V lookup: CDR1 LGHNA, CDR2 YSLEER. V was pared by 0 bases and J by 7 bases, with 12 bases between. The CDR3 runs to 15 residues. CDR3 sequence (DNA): TGCGCCAGCAGCCAAGATGGGGGGTGGGGTGAAAAACTGTTTTTT. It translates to CASSQDGGWGEKLFF.

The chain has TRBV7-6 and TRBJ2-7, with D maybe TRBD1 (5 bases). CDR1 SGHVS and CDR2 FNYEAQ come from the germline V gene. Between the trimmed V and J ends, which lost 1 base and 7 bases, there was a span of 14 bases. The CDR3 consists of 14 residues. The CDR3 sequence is CASSLEQELGEQYF. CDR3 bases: TGTGCCAGCAGCTTAGAACAGGAGCTTGGTGAGCAGTACTTC.

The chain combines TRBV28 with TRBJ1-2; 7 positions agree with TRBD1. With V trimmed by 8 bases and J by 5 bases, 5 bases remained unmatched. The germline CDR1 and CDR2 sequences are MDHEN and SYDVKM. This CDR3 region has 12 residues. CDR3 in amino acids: CASGYRGYGYTF. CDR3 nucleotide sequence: TGTGCCAGCGGATACAGGGGATATGGCTACACCTTC.

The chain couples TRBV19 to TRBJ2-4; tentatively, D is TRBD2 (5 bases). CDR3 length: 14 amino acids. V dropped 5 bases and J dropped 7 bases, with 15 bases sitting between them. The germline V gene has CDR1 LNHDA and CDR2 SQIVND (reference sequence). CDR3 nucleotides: TGTGCCAGTAGTGTCGGGTCCTCGGGGAACATTCAGTACTTC. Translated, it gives CASSVGSSGNIQYF.

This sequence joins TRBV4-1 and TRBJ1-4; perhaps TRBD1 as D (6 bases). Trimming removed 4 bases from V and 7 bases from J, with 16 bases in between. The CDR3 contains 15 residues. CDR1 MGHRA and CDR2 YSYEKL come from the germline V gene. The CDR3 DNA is TGCGCCAGCAGCCCCCCGGGAGGGGGGAGTGAAAAACTGTTTTTT. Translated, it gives CASSPPGGGSEKLFF.

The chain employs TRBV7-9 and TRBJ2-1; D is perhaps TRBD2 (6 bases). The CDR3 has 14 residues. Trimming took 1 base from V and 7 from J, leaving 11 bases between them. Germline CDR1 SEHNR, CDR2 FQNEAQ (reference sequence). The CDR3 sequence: CASSLVQTSNEQFF. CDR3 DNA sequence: TGTGCCAGCAGCTTAGTCCAGACTAGTAATGAGCAGTTCTTC.

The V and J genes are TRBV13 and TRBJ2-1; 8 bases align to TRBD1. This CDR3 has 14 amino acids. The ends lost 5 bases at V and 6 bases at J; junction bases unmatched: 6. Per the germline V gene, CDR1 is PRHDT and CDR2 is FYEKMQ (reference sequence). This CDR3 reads CASSQARGLNEQFF. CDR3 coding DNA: TGTGCCAGCAGCCAGGCCAGGGGGCTCAATGAGCAGTTCTTC. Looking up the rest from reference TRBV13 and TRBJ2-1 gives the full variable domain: AAGVIQSPRHLIKEKRETATLKCYPIPRHDTVYWYQQGPGQDPQFLISFYEKMQSDKGSIPDRFSAQQFSDYHSELNMSSLELGDSALYFCASSQARGLNEQFFGPGTRLTVL.

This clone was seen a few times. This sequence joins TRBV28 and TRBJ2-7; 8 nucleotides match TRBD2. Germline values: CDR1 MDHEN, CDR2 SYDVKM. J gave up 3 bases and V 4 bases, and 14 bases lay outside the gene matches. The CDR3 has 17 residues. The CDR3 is CASSSTGGPYRDYEQYF. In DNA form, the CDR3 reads TGTGCCAGCAGTTCTACGGGGGGGCCTTACCGGGACTACGAGCAGTACTTC.

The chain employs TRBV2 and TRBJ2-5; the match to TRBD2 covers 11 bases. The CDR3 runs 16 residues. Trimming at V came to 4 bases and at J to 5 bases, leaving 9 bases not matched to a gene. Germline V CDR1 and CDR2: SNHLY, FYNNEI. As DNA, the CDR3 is TGTGCCAGCAGTGGGCTAGCGGGGGGCTCCGGGGAGACCCAGTACTTC. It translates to CASSGLAGGSGETQYF.